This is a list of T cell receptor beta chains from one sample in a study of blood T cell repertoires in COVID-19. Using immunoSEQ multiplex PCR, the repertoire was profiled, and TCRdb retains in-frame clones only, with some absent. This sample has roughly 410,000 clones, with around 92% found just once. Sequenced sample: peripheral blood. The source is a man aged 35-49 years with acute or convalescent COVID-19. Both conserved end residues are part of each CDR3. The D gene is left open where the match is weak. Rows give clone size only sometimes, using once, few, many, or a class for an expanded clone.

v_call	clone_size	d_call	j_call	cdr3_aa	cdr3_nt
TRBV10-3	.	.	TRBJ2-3	CAISELSTDTQYF	TGTGCCATCAGTGAGCTTAGCACAGATACGCAGTATTTT
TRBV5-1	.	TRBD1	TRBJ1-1	CASSRTGGDTEAFF	TGCGCCAGCAGCAGGACAGGGGGTGACACTGAAGCTTTCTTT
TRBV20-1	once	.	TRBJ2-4	CSARDLNIQYF	TGCAGTGCTAGAGACTTAAACATTCAGTACTTC
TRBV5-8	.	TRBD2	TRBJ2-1	CASSSSGSSYNEQFF	TGTGCCAGCAGCTCTAGCGGGAGCTCCTACAATGAGCAGTTCTTC
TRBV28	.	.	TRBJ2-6	CASSSRQRVVPSGANVLTF	TGTGCCAGCAGTTCTCGTCAGCGGGTAGTCCCATCTGGGGCCAACGTCCTGACTTTC
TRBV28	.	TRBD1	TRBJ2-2	CASSRGGAFTGELFF	TGTGCCAGCAGCCGAGGGGGCGCTTTTACCGGGGAGCTGTTTTTT
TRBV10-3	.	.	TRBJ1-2	CAISDGRNYGYTF	TGTGCCATCAGTGATGGGCGTAACTATGGCTACACCTTC
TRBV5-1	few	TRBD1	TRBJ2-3	CASSLDRGSTDTQYF	TGCGCCAGCAGCCTGGACAGGGGGTCCACAGATACGCAGTATTTT
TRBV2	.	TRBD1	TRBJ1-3	CASSGQGPGNTIYF	TGTGCCAGCAGTGGACAGGGTCCAGGAAACACCATATATTTT
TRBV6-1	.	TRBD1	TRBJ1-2	CASSDLLEDRLYGYTF	TGTGCCAGCAGTGACCTGCTTGAGGACAGGTTATATGGCTACACCTTC
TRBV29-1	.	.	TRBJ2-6	CSVGGRSSSGANVLTF	TGCAGCGTTGGAGGCCGGAGTAGCTCTGGGGCCAACGTCCTGACTTTC
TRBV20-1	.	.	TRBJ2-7	CSARQGYEQYF	TGCAGTGCGCGGCAGGGCTACGAGCAGTACTTC
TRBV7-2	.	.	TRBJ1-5	CASSSRQGNQPQHF	TGTGCCAGCAGCAGCCGTCAGGGGAATCAGCCCCAGCATTTT
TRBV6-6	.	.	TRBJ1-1	CASSFQGRDTEAFF	TGTGCCAGCAGTTTTCAGGGTAGAGACACTGAAGCTTTCTTT
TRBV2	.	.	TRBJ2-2	CASGLRLGNTGELFF	TGTGCCAGCGGCCTTCGACTAGGGAACACCGGGGAGCTGTTTTTT
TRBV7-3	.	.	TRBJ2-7	CASSLHGGTSYEQYF	TGTGCCAGCAGCTTACATGGAGGGACCTCCTACGAGCAGTACTTC
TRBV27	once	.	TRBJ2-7	CASSLRWGASYEQYF	TGTGCCAGCAGTTTACGCTGGGGCGCCTCCTACGAGCAGTACTTC
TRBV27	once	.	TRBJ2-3	CASSHMQGGDTQYF	TGTGCCAGCAGCCATATGCAAGGAGGAGATACGCAGTATTTT
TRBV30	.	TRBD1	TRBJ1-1	CAWFPVDRDSIGAFF	TGTGCCTGGTTCCCAGTCGACAGGGATTCGATTGGAGCTTTCTTT
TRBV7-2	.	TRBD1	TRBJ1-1	CASSLRPGTAGGKAFF	TGTGCCAGCAGCTTACGTCCCGGGACTGCAGGGGGTAAAGCTTTCTTT
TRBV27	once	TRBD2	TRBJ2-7	CASSSLAGGEQYF	TGTGCCAGCAGTTCCCTAGCGGGAGGTGAGCAGTACTTC
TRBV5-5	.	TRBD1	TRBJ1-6	CASSSDRGLDNSPLHF	TGTGCCAGCAGCTCGGACAGGGGATTAGATAATTCACCCCTCCACTTT
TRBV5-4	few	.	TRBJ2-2	CASSWDQDSTTGELFF	TGTGCCAGCAGCTGGGATCAGGACAGTACCACCGGGGAGCTGTTTTTT
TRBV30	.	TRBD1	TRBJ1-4	CAWSVGQGVNEKLFF	TGTGCCTGGAGTGTAGGACAGGGGGTTAATGAAAAACTGTTTTTT
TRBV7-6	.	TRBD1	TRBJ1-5	CASSSLTGRYQPQHF	TGTGCCAGCAGTTCCCTGACAGGGAGGTATCAGCCCCAGCATTTT
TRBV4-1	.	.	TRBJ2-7	CASSQPSGTYEQYF	TGCGCCAGCAGCCAACCCTCCGGGACTTACGAGCAGTACTTC
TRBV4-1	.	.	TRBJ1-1	CASSQAGHNTEAFF	TGCGCCAGCAGCCAAGCGGGACATAACACTGAAGCTTTCTTT
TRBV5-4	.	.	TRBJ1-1	CASSLAPGNTEAFF	TGTGCCAGCAGCTTGGCCCCGGGGAACACTGAAGCTTTCTTT
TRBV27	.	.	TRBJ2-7	CASSLTAGMLYEQYF	TGTGCCAGCAGTTTAACTGCAGGAATGCTCTACGAGCAGTACTTC
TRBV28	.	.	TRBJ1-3	CAGSSGNTIYF	TGTGCCGGCTCATCTGGAAACACCATATATTTT
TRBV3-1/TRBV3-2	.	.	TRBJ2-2	CASSQLWDWRKTNTGELFF	TGTGCCAGCAGCCAACTTTGGGACTGGCGAAAAACGAACACCGGGGAGCTGTTTTTT
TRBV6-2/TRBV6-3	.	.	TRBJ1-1	CASSSHQIFGGTEAFF	TGTGCCAGCAGTTCCCATCAAATTTTCGGAGGTACTGAAGCTTTCTTT
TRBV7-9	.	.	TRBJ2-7	CASRGRYNYEQYF	TGTGCCAGCAGGGGCCGCTATAACTACGAGCAGTACTTC
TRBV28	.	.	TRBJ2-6	CASSSGVSGANVLTF	TGTGCCAGCAGTTCAGGGGTTTCTGGGGCCAACGTCCTGACTTTC